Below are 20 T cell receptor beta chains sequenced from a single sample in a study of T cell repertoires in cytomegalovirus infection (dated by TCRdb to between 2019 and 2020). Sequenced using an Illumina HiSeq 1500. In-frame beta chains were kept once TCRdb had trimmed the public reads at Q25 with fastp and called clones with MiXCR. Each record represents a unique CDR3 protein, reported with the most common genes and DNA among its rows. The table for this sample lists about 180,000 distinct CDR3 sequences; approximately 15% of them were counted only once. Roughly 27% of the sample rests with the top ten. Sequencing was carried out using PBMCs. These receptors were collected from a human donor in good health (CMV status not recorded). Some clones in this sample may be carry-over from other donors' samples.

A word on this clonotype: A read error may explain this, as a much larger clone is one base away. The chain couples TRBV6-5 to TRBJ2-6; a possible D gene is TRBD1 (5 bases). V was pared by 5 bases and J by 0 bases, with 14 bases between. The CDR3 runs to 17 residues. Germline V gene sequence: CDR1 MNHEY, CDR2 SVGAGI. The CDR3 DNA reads TGTGCCAGCAGTGGAAGGGGAACCACCTCTGGGGCCAACGTCCTGACTTTC. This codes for CASSGRGTTSGANVLTF.

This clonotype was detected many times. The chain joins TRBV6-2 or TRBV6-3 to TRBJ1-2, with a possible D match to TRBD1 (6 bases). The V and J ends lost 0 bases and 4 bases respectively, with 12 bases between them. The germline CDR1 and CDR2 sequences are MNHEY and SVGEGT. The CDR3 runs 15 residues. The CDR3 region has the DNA TGTGCCAGCAGTTACTCGAAAACAGGGACCTATGGCTACACCTTC. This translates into CASSYSKTGTYGYTF.

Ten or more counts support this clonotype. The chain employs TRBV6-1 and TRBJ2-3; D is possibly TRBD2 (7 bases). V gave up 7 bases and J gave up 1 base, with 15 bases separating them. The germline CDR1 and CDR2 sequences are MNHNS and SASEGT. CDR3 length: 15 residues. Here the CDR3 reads CASKLGGLGTDTQYF. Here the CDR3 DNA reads TGTGCCAGCAAATTGGGGGGGCTCGGCACAGATACGCAGTATTTT.

The CDR3 sequence is CSVVGHLNTEAFF. DNA of the CDR3: TGCAGCGTTGTCGGGCATTTGAACACTGAAGCTTTCTTT. This rearrangement joins TRBV29-1 to TRBJ1-1; D unclear. Trimming removed 4 bases at V and 0 bases at J, with 9 bases between. This CDR3 is built from 13 residues. Per the germline V gene, CDR1 is SQVTM and CDR2 is ANQGSEA. Variable domain in full (rest from reference TRBV29-1 and TRBJ1-1): SAVISQKPSRDICQRGTSLTIQCQVDSQVTMMFWYRQQPGQSLTLIATANQGSEATYESGFVIDKFPISRPNLTFSTLTVSNMSPEDSSIYLCSVVGHLNTEAFFGQGTRLTVV.

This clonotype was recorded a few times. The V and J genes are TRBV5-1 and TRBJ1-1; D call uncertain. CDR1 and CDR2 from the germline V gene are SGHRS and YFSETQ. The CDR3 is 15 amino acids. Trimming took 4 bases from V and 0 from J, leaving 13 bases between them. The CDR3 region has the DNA TGCGCCAGCAGCCCGGACGGTGGGGTGAACACTGAAGCTTTCTTT. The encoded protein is CASSPDGGVNTEAFF.

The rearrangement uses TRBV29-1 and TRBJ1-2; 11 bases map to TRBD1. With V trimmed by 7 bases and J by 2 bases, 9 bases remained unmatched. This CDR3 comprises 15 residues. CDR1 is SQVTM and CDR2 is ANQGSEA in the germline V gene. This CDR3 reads CSDTGTGGINYGYTF. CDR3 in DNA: TGCAGCGACACCGGGACAGGGGGTATCAACTATGGCTACACCTTC.

CDR3 amino acids: CAISPNRAPMTTGELFF. The CDR3 DNA follows: TGTGCCATCAGTCCTAACCGGGCCCCGATGACCACCGGGGAGCTGTTTTTT. This chain connects TRBV10-3 to TRBJ2-2; D is ambiguous. The V gene lost 5 bases and the J gene lost 4 bases, with 20 bases spanning the gap. This CDR3 region has 17 residues. CDR1 ENHRY and CDR2 SYGVKD come from the germline V gene.

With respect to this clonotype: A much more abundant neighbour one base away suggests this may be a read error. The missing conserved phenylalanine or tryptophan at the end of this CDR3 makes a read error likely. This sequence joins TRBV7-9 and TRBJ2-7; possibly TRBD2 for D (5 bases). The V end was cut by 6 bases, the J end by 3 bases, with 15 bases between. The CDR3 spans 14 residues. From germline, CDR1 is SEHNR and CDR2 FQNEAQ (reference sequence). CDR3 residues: CASSLDYGNYEQYS. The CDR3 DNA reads TGTGCCAGCAGTCTAGACTACGGGAACTACGAGCAGTACTCC.

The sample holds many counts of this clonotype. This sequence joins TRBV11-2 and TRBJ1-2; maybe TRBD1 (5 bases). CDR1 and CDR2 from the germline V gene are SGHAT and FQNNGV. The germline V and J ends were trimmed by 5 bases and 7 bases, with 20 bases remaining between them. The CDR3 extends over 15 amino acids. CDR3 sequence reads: CASSPLLGGARGYTF. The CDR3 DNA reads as TGTGCCAGCAGCCCTTTGCTCGGAGGGGCGCGTGGCTACACCTTC.

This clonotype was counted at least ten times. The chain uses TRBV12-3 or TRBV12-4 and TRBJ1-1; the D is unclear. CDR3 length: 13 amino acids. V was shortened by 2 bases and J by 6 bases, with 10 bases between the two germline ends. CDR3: CASSLLGTAEAFF. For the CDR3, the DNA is TGTGCCAGCAGTTTACTGGGAACCGCTGAAGCTTTCTTT.

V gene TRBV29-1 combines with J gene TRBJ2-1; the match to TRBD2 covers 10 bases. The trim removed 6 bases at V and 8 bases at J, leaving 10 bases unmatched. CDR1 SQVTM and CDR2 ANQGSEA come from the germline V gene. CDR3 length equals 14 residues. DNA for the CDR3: TGCAGCGTGGGAAGCGGGAGGGCCGGGGATGAGCAGTTCTTC. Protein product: CSVGSGRAGDEQFF.

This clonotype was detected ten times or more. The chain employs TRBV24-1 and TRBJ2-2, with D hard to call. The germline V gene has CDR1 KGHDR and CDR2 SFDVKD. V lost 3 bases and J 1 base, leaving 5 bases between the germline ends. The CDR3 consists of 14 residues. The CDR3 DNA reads TGTGCCACCAGTGATCACCAGAACACCGGGGAGCTGTTTTTT. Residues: CATSDHQNTGELFF.

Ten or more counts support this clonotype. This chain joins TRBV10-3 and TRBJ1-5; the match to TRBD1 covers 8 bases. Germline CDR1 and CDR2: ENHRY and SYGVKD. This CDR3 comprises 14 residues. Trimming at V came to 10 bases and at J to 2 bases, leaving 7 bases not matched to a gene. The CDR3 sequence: CATQGARGNQPQHF. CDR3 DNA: TGTGCCACTCAGGGGGCGAGGGGCAATCAGCCCCAGCATTTT.

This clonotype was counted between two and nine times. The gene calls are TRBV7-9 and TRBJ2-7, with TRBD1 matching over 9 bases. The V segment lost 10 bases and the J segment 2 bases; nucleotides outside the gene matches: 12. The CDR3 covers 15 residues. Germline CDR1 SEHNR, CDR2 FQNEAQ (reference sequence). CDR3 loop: CATLEGQGIPYEQYF. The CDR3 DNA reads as TGTGCCACTCTGGAGGGACAGGGAATTCCCTACGAGCAGTACTTC.

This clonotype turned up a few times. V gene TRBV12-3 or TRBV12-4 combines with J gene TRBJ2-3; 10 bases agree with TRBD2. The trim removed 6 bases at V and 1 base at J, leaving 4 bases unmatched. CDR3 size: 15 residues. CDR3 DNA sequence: TGTGCCAGCAGGGCTAGCGGGGGCCGCACAGATACGCAGTATTTT. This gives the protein CASRASGGRTDTQYF.

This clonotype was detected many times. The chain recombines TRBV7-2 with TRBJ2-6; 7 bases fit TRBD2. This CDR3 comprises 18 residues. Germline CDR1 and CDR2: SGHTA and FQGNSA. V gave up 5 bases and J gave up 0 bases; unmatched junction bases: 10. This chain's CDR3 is CASSPRGGLRSGANVLTF. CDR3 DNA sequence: TGTGCCAGCAGCCCACGGGGAGGGCTTCGCTCTGGGGCCAACGTCCTGACTTTC.

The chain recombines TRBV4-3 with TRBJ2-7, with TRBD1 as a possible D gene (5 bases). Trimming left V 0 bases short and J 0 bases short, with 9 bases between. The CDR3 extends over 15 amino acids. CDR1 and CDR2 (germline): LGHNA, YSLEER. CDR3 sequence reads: CASSQELQGSYEQYF. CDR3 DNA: TGCGCCAGCAGCCAAGAACTCCAGGGCTCCTACGAGCAGTACTTC.

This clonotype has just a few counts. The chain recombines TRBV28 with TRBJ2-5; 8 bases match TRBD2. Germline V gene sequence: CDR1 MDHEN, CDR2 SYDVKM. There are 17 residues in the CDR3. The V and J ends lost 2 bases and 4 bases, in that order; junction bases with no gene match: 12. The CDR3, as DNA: TGTGCCAGCAGTTTAGCCCCTGGGACTAGTCGTCGAGAGACCCAGTACTTC. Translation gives CASSLAPGTSRRETQYF. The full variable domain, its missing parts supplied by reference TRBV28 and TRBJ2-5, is DVKVTQSSRYLVKRTGEKVFLECVQDMDHENMFWYRQDPGLGLRLIYFSYDVKMKEKGDIPEGYSVSREKKERFSLILESASTNQTSMYLCASSLAPGTSRRETQYFGPGTRLLVL.

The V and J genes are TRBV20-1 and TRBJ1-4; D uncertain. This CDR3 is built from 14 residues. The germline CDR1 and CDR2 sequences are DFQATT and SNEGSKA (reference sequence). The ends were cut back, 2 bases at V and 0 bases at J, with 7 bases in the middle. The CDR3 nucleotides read TGCAGTGCTAGACCAGGATCAACTAATGAAAAACTGTTTTTT. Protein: CSARPGSTNEKLFF.

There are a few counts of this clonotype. The CDR3 is CASSPSDRNTEAFF. DNA for the CDR3: TGTGCCAGTAGTCCATCGGACAGGAACACTGAAGCTTTCTTT. V is TRBV19 and J is TRBJ1-1, with TRBD1 as a possible D gene (6 bases). Trimming took off 5 bases at V and 1 base at J, with 11 bases between the two ends. The CDR3 spans 14 residues. Germline V gene lookup returns CDR1 LNHDA and CDR2 SQIVND (reference sequence). Based on the CDR3 plus reference TRBV19 and TRBJ1-1, the full variable domain is DGGITQSPKYLFRKEGQNVTLSCEQNLNHDAMYWYRQDPGQGLRLIYYSQIVNDFQKGDIAEGYSVSREKKESFPLTVTSAQKNPTAFYLCASSPSDRNTEAFFGQGTRLTVV.